The next 6 T cell receptor beta chains were all read from a single sample in a study of response to subunit inactivated influenza vaccine. TCRdb itself ran the RT-PCR reads through MiXCR, one entry per CDR3 protein. The sample has approximately 500,000 distinct CDR3 sequences, roughly a quarter seen once. A further study also used this sample, focusing on T cells expressing NK-cell markers. That work adds: Libraries used 5'RACE template switching adding universal primer site and UMIs.

The source was CD4+ T cells sorted from PBMCs, collected 12 days after vaccination. The receptors were gathered from a man aged 50 to 59 who received an inactivated influenza vaccine.

In its sample, this clonotype was seen a few times. As DNA, the CDR3 is TGTGCCAGCAGCTTCCAGACTAGCGGGGGTACAGATACGCAGTATTTT. Translation gives CASSFQTSGGTDTQYF. This chain links TRBV7-8 with TRBJ2-3; 12 bases align to TRBD2. CDR3 length equals 16 residues. From germline, CDR1 is SGHVS and CDR2 FQNEAQ. V shed 3 bases, J shed 3 bases, and the junction held 4 bases outside the gene matches.

This clonotype was found a few times. The rearrangement uses TRBV12-3 or TRBV12-4 and TRBJ2-2, with TRBD1 as a possible D gene (5 bases). Trimming stripped 7 bases from V and 4 bases from J, with 13 bases between. The CDR3 extends over 14 amino acids. The CDR3 here is CASTSGAFTGELFF. The CDR3 bases are TGTGCCAGCACGAGTGGGGCTTTCACCGGGGAGCTGTTTTTT.

V usage is TRBV5-1 and J usage is TRBJ2-1; 10 bases fit TRBD2. V trimming: 0 bases; J trimming: 6 bases; junction bases outside the gene matches: 6. CDR3 length equals 16 residues. The V gene's germline CDR1 is SGHRS and CDR2 YFSETQ. The CDR3 DNA follows: TGCGCCAGCAGCTTGGATTTGAGCGGGAGGGCCAATGAGCAGTTCTTC. Its protein product is CASSLDLSGRANEQFF. Full variable domain (missing parts from reference TRBV5-1 and TRBJ2-1): KAGVTQTPRYLIKTRGQQVTLSCSPISGHRSVSWYQQTPGQGLQFLFEYFSETQRNKGNFPGRFSGRQFSNSRSEMNVSTLELGDSALYLCASSLDLSGRANEQFFGPGTRLTVL.

The V and J genes are TRBV7-9 and TRBJ2-1; D remains unclear. The CDR3 is 12 residues long. Trimming pared 5 bases from V and 9 bases from J, leaving 11 bases between. Germline V gene sequence: CDR1 SEHNR, CDR2 FQNEAQ (reference sequence). The CDR3 nucleotides read TGTGCCAGCAGCATAAGATCTGGTGAGCAGTTCTTC. It encodes CASSIRSGEQFF.

This clonotype was observed many times. This chain connects TRBV29-1 to TRBJ2-3; 7 nucleotides align to TRBD1. CDR1 and CDR2 (germline): SQVTM, ANQGSEA. Germline trimming cut 6 bases from V and 5 bases from J; bases unmatched to any gene: 11. The CDR3 has 14 amino acids. The CDR3 spells CSVRQGAKEDTQYF. In DNA, the CDR3 is TGCAGCGTCCGACAGGGCGCTAAGGAAGATACGCAGTATTTT.

The genes are TRBV12-3 or TRBV12-4 and TRBJ2-7; a possible D gene is TRBD1 (6 bases). The CDR3 loop spans 14 amino acids. V was shortened by 6 bases and J by 2 bases, with 14 bases between the two germline ends. The chain's CDR3 is CASSRTESPYEQYF. For the CDR3, the DNA is TGTGCCAGCAGCCGGACAGAGAGCCCCTACGAGCAGTACTTC.